These 26 T cell receptor beta chains were all obtained from the same sample, sequenced in a study of OX40 agonist ivuxolimab in advanced cancers. TCRdb keeps only in-frame clones here, not all; method: immunoSEQ multiplex PCR. The sample lists around 63,000 clones; more than 70% were seen once. Sequenced material: CD4+ or CD8+ T cells sorted from blood, taken in a trial of the OX40 agonist ivuxolimab. Receptors originate from an adult with an advanced solid tumor such as melanoma, head and neck, liver or kidney cancer.

V usage is TRBV4-1 and J usage is TRBJ1-1; D possibly corresponds to TRBD1 (5 bases). The CDR3 is 13 amino acids. Germline V gene sequence: CDR1 MGHRA, CDR2 YSYEKL. Trimming cost V 0 bases and J 4 bases, with 6 bases left between them. CDR3 protein: CASSQERGTEAFF. In DNA form, the CDR3 reads TGCGCCAGCAGCCAAGAAAGGGGCACTGAAGCTTTCTTT.

The rearrangement joins TRBV14 to TRBJ1-2; the D is unclear. The V gene's germline CDR1 is SGHDN and CDR2 FVKESK. The CDR3 loop spans 12 amino acids. Trimming shortened V by 8 bases and J by 2 bases, and 9 bases separated the two germline ends. The CDR3 sequence is CASYKSNYGYTF. CDR3 bases: TGTGCCAGCTACAAGTCCAACTATGGCTACACCTTC.

The chain uses TRBV7-9 and TRBJ1-2; D gene ambiguous. This CDR3 is built from 12 residues. V shed 8 bases and J shed 5 bases, with 12 bases lying between them. Per the germline V gene, CDR1 is SEHNR and CDR2 is FQNEAQ (reference sequence). Here the CDR3 DNA reads TGTGCCAGCGAGCCGGCGGATTATGGCTACACCTTC. Amino acid sequence: CASEPADYGYTF.

This chain joins TRBV7-8 and TRBJ2-7; D perhaps matches TRBD1 (5 bases). Germline CDR1 SGHVS, CDR2 FQNEAQ. CDR3 length equals 15 residues. Trimming stripped 1 base from V and 4 bases from J, with 14 bases between. Written as DNA, the CDR3 is TGTGCCAGCAGCTTAGAACCGGCACAGGTGTACGAGCAGTACTTC. Translating it yields CASSLEPAQVYEQYF.

The V call is TRBV9, the J call TRBJ2-2, with D perhaps matching TRBD1 or TRBD2 (5 bases each). Germline-derived CDR1 and CDR2 are SGDLS and YYNGEE. Trimming cost V 4 bases and J 1 base, with 20 bases left between them. This CDR3 is 18 amino acids long. The CDR3 bases are TGTGCCAGCAGCATAGGGACCGCGCCCTTTAAGAACACCGGGGAGCTGTTTTTT. Translating it yields CASSIGTAPFKNTGELFF.

The chain recombines TRBV19 with TRBJ1-2; 7 nucleotides align to TRBD1. The germline gives CDR1 LNHDA, CDR2 SQIVND (reference sequence). The CDR3 length is 14 residues. Germline trimming cut 9 bases from V and 7 bases from J; bases unmatched to any gene: 14. The CDR3 sequence is CASHRTGGLGGYTF. CDR3 DNA sequence: TGTGCCAGCCACCGGACAGGTGGCTTGGGTGGCTACACCTTC.

The sample holds a few counts of this clone. V usage is TRBV7-8 and J usage is TRBJ1-1; D unclear. The CDR3 covers 12 residues. V was pared by 8 bases and J by 0 bases, with 7 bases between. Germline CDR1 and CDR2: SGHVS and FQNEAQ. The CDR3 region has the DNA TGTGCCAGCCGCCTAATGAACACTGAAGCTTTCTTT. As protein: CASRLMNTEAFF.

The chain has TRBV5-1 and TRBJ2-2, with TRBD1 as a possible D gene (5 bases). Germline values: CDR1 SGHRS, CDR2 YFSETQ. Between the trimmed V and J ends, which lost 2 bases and 6 bases, there was a span of 8 bases. The CDR3 is 13 residues long. CDR3 protein: CASSLGHPGELFF. CDR3 bases: TGCGCCAGCAGCTTAGGACACCCCGGGGAGCTGTTTTTT.

This sequence joins TRBV5-4 and TRBJ2-2, with D possibly TRBD2 on 6 matching bases. CDR1 and CDR2 from the germline V gene are SGHNT and YYREEE (reference sequence). This CDR3 has 14 amino acids. Deletions cut 4 bases from V and 6 bases from J, with 13 bases between. The CDR3 sequence is CASSQGWEAGELFF. In nucleotides, the CDR3 is TGTGCCAGCAGCCAAGGCTGGGAGGCCGGGGAGCTGTTTTTT.

The chain recombines TRBV4-1 with TRBJ2-7; TRBD2 might be the D (6 bases). The CDR3 is 14 residues long. Germline values: CDR1 MGHRA, CDR2 YSYEKL. Trimming took 4 bases from V and 3 from J, leaving 13 bases between them. The CDR3 bases are TGCGCCAGCAGCCTCCGGGACTCTCTCTACGAGCAGTACTTC. Its translation is CASSLRDSLYEQYF.

The chain recombines TRBV29-1 with TRBJ2-1; possibly TRBD1 or TRBD2 for D (5 bases each). The V end lost 3 bases, the J end lost 7 bases, and 19 bases lay between the germline ends. Germline CDR1 is SQVTM and CDR2 is ANQGSEA. The CDR3 runs 15 residues. Here the CDR3 DNA reads TGCAGCGTTGAGGGGTCAGGGTGGGGGTTGAATGAGCAGTTCTTC. It is translated as CSVEGSGWGLNEQFF.

The chain couples TRBV19 to TRBJ2-1; D is unclear. Trimming pared 5 bases from V and 5 bases from J, leaving 13 bases between. CDR1 is LNHDA, CDR2 SQIVND, per germline (reference sequence). The CDR3 sequence is 14 residues long. CDR3 sequence reads: CASSPQLENNEQFF. The CDR3 bases are TGTGCCAGTAGTCCCCAGTTGGAAAACAATGAGCAGTTCTTC.

The V call is TRBV14, the J call TRBJ2-1, with 7 bases identical to TRBD2. Germline V lookup: CDR1 SGHDN, CDR2 FVKESK. The CDR3 consists of 14 residues. Trimming took 1 base from V and 6 from J; bases not matched to a gene: 3. CDR3 loop: CASSQAWGGNEQFF. The CDR3 DNA sequence: TGTGCCAGCAGCCAAGCGTGGGGGGGCAATGAGCAGTTCTTC.

This clone occurred once. This rearrangement joins TRBV18 to TRBJ2-3; D gene ambiguous. Looked up from germline, CDR1 is KGHSH and CDR2 is LQKENI. There are 13 residues in the CDR3. Trimming took 4 bases from V and 3 from J, leaving 8 bases between them. The CDR3 DNA reads as TGTGCCAGCTCACTACAAACAACAGATACGCAGTATTTT. Translation: CASSLQTTDTQYF. The full variable domain, completed using reference TRBV18 and TRBJ2-3, is NAGVMQNPRHLVRRRGQEARLRCSPMKGHSHVYWYRQLPEEGLKFMVYLQKENIIDESGMPKERFSAEFPKEGPSILRIQQVVRGDSAAYFCASSLQTTDTQYFGPGTRLTVL.

The DNA of the CDR3 is TGTGCCAGCACCGCCCGCTCCTACAATGAGCAGTTCTTC. Translating it yields CASTARSYNEQFF. The V and J genes are TRBV25-1 and TRBJ2-1; D is unclear. Trimming took 7 bases from V and 0 from J, leaving 7 bases between them. CDR1 and CDR2 from the germline V gene are MGHDK and SYGVNS. This CDR3 has 13 amino acids.

The chain joins TRBV18 to TRBJ2-1; 9 nucleotides line up with TRBD1. Germline V gives CDR1 KGHSH, CDR2 LQKENI. Unmatched junction bases numbered 13, after V lost 9 bases and J lost 10 bases. This CDR3 has 14 amino acids. CDR3 sequence reads: CASFRDRAPAEQFF. Here the CDR3 DNA reads TGTGCCAGTTTCCGGGACAGGGCTCCCGCGGAGCAGTTCTTC.

The gene calls are TRBV19 and TRBJ2-7; either TRBD1 or TRBD2 may supply D (5 bases each). From germline, CDR1 is LNHDA and CDR2 SQIVND (reference sequence). The ends were cut back, 5 bases at V and 3 bases at J, with 14 bases in the middle. This CDR3 comprises 14 residues. The CDR3 here is CASSYGTNLYEQYF. In DNA form, the CDR3 reads TGTGCCAGTAGTTACGGGACGAACCTCTACGAGCAGTACTTC.

The rearrangement joins TRBV9 to TRBJ2-5; 10 bases map to TRBD2. V lost 4 bases and J lost 3; bases outside the gene matches: 6. Germline values: CDR1 SGDLS, CDR2 YYNGEE. The CDR3 is 15 residues long. The CDR3 reads CASSLAGGLKETQYF. The DNA for the CDR3 is TGTGCCAGCAGCTTAGCGGGAGGTTTGAAAGAGACCCAGTACTTC. Complete variable domain (other parts from reference TRBV9 and TRBJ2-5): DSGVTQTPKHLITATGQRVTLRCSPRSGDLSVYWYQQSLDQGLQFLIQYYNGEERAKGNILERFSAQQFPDLHSELNLSSLELGDSALYFCASSLAGGLKETQYFGPGTRLLVL.

The V call is TRBV2, the J call TRBJ2-1; 11 positions agree with TRBD1. V lost 5 bases, J lost 4 bases, and 7 bases stayed unmatched. The CDR3 consists of 16 residues. Germline lookup yields CDR1 SNHLY and CDR2 FYNNEI. The CDR3 DNA reads as TGTGCCAGCAGTTTCCGGACAGGGGGCCTATACAATGAGCAGTTCTTC. Encoded protein: CASSFRTGGLYNEQFF.

The chain joins TRBV5-6 to TRBJ2-2; maybe TRBD1 (7 bases). This CDR3 contains 16 residues. Between the trimmed V and J ends, which lost 2 bases and 7 bases, there was a span of 18 bases. The germline V gene encodes CDR1 SGHDT and CDR2 YYEEEE. The CDR3 sequence is CASSLGNRGGLGELFF. The DNA for the CDR3 is TGTGCCAGCAGCTTAGGGAACAGGGGAGGTCTCGGGGAGCTGTTTTTT. Drawing the rest from reference TRBV5-6 and TRBJ2-2, the complete variable domain is DAGVTQSPTHLIKTRGQQVTLRCSPKSGHDTVSWYQQALGQGPQFIFQYYEEEERQRGNFPDRFSGHQFPNYSSELNVNALLLGDSALYLCASSLGNRGGLGELFFGEGSRLTVL.

V and J are TRBV5-6 and TRBJ2-7, with no clear D. V lost 1 base, J lost 0 bases, and 8 bases lay in between. Looked up from germline, CDR1 is SGHDT and CDR2 is YYEEEE. The CDR3 contains 14 residues. Here the CDR3 DNA reads TGTGCCAGCAGCTTGCTTGGCACCTCCTACGAGCAGTACTTC. Its protein is CASSLLGTSYEQYF.

The V and J genes are TRBV18 and TRBJ1-1; D gene unclear. With 6 bases removed from V and 0 bases from J, the gap between germline ends came to 17 bases. The length of the CDR3 is 16 residues. CDR1 and CDR2 from the germline V gene are KGHSH and LQKENI. CDR3 coding DNA: TGTGCCAGCTCCTTAAACCCAGGCTCTCTGAACACTGAAGCTTTCTTT. Translation gives CASSLNPGSLNTEAFF.

The rearrangement uses TRBV13 and TRBJ2-3; 14 bases fit TRBD2. The CDR3 runs to 17 residues. The trim removed 5 bases at V and 5 bases at J, leaving 9 bases unmatched. Germline-derived CDR1 and CDR2 are PRHDT and FYEKMQ (reference sequence). CDR3 sequence: CASSTGTSGSWEDTQYF. The CDR3 DNA reads as TGTGCCAGCAGCACCGGGACTAGCGGGAGTTGGGAAGATACGCAGTATTTT.

The chain combines TRBV14 with TRBJ1-2; tentatively, D is TRBD1 (6 bases). The germline CDR1 and CDR2 sequences are SGHDN and FVKESK. CDR3 length: 16 amino acids. Trimming cost V 0 bases and J 9 bases, with 20 bases left between them. CDR3 residues: CASSQDGGARAERYTF. The CDR3 nucleotides are TGTGCCAGCAGCCAAGATGGGGGGGCCCGGGCGGAGCGCTACACCTTC.

The V and J genes are TRBV11-3 and TRBJ1-4; D ambiguous. The CDR3 runs 15 residues. The ends were cut back, 1 base at V and 0 bases at J, with 6 bases in the middle. From germline, CDR1 is SGHNT and CDR2 YENEEA. DNA for the CDR3: TGTGCCAGCAGCTTAGCGACGACAACTAATGAAAAACTGTTTTTT. It yields the protein CASSLATTTNEKLFF.

The chain links TRBV7-2 to TRBJ2-2; D is unclear. CDR3 size: 15 residues. Trimming cost V 3 bases and J 0 bases, with 8 bases left between them. Germline V lookup: CDR1 SGHTA, CDR2 FQGNSA. In nucleotides, the CDR3 is TGTGCCAGCAGCTTTCAGGCAGCGAACACCGGGGAGCTGTTTTTT. Protein sequence: CASSFQAANTGELFF.